The clone carrying this T cell receptor beta chain appeared a few times. Trimming cost V 0 bases and J 6 bases, with 13 bases left between them. This CDR3 spans 15 amino acids. Germline CDR1 SEHNR, CDR2 FQNEAQ (reference sequence). This record comes from a study of T cells in Graves' hyperthyroidism and ophthalmopathy. Using RNA transcripts as the source, TCR beta CDR3 regions were amplified. The HTBI primer set was used in a first-round RT-PCR of the TCR CDR3. TCRdb reprocessed the multiplex PCR reads via MiXCR and lists one record per CDR3 protein. Found here are under 350,000 distinct CDR3 sequences, 15% to 20% of them singletons; the top ten hold about 53%.

The origin of this receptor is a woman aged 45 to 65 with Graves' hyperthyroidism. The genes are TRBV7-9 and TRBJ2-3, with D possibly matching TRBD1 (5 bases). Sequences were obtained from blood. The CDR3 sequence is CASSLAVGVSDTQYF. Written as DNA, the CDR3 is TGTGCCAGCAGCTTAGCGGTAGGGGTATCGGATACGCAGTATTTT.